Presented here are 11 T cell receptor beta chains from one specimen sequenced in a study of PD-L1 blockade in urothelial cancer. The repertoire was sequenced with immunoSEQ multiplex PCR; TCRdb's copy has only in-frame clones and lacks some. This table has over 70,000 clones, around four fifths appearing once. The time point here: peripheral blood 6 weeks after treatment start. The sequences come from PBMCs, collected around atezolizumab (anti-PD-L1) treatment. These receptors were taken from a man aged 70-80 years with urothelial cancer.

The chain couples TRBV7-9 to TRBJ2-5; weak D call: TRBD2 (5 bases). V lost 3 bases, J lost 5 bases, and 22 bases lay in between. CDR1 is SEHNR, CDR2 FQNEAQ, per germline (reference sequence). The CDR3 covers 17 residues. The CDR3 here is CASSFPGVASITETQYF. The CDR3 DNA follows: TGTGCCAGCAGCTTTCCCGGGGTGGCTAGCATTACCGAGACCCAGTACTTC. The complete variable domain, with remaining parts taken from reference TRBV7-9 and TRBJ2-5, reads DTGVSQNPRHKITKRGQNVTFRCDPISEHNRLYWYRQTLGQGPEFLTYFQNEAQLEKSRLLSDRFSAERPKGSFSTLEIQRTEQGDSAMYLCASSFPGVASITETQYFGPGTRLLVL.

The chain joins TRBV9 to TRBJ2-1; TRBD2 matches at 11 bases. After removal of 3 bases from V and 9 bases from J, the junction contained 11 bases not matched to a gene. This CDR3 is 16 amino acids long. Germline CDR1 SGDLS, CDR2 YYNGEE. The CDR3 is CASSAAGLAEFSEQFF. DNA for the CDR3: TGTGCCAGCAGCGCGGCGGGACTAGCGGAGTTCAGTGAGCAGTTCTTC. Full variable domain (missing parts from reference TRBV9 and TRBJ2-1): DSGVTQTPKHLITATGQRVTLRCSPRSGDLSVYWYQQSLDQGLQFLIQYYNGEERAKGNILERFSAQQFPDLHSELNLSSLELGDSALYFCASSAAGLAEFSEQFFGPGTRLTVL.

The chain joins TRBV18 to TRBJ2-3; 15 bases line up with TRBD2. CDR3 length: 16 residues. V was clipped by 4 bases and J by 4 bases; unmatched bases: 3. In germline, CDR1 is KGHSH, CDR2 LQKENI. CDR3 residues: CASSRTSGGASDTQYF. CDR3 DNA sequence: TGTGCCAGCTCACGGACTAGCGGGGGGGCCTCAGATACGCAGTATTTT.

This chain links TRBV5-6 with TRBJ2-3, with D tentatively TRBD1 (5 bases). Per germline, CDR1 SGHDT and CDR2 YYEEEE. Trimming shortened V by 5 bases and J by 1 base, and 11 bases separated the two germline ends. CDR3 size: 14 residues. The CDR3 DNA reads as TGTGCCAGCAGTCCCGACAGCCGCACAGATACGCAGTATTTT. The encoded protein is CASSPDSRTDTQYF.

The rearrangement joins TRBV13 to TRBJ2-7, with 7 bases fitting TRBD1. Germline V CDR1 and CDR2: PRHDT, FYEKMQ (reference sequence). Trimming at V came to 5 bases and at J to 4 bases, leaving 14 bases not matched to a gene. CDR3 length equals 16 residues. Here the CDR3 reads CASSERQGEGVYEQYF. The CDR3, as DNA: TGTGCCAGCAGCGAACGACAGGGTGAGGGCGTTTACGAGCAGTACTTC.

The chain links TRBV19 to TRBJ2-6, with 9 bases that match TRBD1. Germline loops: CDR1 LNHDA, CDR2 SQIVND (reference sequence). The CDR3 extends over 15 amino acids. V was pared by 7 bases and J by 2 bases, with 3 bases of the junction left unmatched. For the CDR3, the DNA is TGTGCCAGTAACAGACAGGGGGCTGGGGCCAACGTCCTGACTTTC. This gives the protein CASNRQGAGANVLTF.

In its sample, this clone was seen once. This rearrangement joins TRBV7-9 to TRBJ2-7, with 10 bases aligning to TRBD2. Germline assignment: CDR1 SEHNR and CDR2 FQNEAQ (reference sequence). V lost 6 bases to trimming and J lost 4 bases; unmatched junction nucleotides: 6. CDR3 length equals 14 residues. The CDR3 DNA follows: TGTGCCAGCAGTCCAGCTAGCGGGGGATACGAGCAGTACTTC. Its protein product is CASSPASGGYEQYF.

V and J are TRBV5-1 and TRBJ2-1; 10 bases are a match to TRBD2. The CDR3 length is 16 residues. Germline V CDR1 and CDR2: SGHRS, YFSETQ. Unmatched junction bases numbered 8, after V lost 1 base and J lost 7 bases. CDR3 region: CASSLWSGGAYNEQFF. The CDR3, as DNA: TGCGCCAGCAGCTTGTGGAGCGGGGGGGCGTATAATGAGCAGTTCTTC.

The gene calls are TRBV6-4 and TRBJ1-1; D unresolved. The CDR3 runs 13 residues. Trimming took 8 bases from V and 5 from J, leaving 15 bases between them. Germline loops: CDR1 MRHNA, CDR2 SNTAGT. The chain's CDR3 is CASSTREGTEAFF. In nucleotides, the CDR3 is TGTGCCAGCTCCACCCGCGAGGGAACTGAAGCTTTCTTT.

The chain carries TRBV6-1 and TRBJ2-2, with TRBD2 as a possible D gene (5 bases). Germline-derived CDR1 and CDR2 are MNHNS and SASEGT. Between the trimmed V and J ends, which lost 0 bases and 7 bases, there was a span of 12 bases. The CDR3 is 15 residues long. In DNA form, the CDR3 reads TGTGCCAGCAGTGAAGCAGAGGGTGGGCTCGGGGAGCTGTTTTTT. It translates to CASSEAEGGLGELFF.

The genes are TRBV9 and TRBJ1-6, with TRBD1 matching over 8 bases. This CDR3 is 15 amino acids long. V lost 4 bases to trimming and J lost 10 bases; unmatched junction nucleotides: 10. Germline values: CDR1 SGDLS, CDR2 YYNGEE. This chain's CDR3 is CASSKTGATQSPLHF. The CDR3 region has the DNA TGTGCCAGCAGCAAGACAGGGGCGACACAGTCACCCCTCCACTTT. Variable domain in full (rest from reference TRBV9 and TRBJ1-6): DSGVTQTPKHLITATGQRVTLRCSPRSGDLSVYWYQQSLDQGLQFLIQYYNGEERAKGNILERFSAQQFPDLHSELNLSSLELGDSALYFCASSKTGATQSPLHFGNGTRLTVT.